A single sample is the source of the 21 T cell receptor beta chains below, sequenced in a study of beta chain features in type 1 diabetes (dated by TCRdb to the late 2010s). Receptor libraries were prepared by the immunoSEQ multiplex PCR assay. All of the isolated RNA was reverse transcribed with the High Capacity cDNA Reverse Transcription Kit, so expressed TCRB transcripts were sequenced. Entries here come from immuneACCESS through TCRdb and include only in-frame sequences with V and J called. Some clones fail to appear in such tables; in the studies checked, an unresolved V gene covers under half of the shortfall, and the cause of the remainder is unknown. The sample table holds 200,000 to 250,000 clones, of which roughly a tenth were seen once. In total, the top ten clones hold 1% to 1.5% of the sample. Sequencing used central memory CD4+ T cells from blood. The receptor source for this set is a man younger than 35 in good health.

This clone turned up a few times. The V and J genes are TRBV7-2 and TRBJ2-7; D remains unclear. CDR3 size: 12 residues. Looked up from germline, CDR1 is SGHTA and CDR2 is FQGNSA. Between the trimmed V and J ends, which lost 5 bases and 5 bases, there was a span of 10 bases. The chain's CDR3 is CASSRNTHEQYF. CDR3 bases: TGTGCCAGCAGCAGGAACACGCACGAGCAGTACTTC.

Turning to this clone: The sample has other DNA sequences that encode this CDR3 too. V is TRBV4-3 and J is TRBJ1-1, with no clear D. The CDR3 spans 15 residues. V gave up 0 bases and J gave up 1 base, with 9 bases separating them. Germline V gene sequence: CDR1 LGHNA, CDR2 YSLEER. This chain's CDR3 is CASSQDPKGNTEAFF. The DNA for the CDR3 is TGCGCCAGCAGCCAAGATCCCAAGGGGAACACTGAAGCTTTCTTT.

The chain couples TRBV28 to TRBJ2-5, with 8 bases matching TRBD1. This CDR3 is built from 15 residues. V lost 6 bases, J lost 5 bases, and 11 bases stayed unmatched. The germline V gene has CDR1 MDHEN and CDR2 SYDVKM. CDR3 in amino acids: CASSPQAGGMETQYF. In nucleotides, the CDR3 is TGTGCCAGCAGCCCCCAGGCAGGGGGCATGGAGACCCAGTACTTC.

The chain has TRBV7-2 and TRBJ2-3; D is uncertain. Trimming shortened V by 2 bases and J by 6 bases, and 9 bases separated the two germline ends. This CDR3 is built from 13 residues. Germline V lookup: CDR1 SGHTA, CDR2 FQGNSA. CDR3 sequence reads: CASSLIWVDTQYF. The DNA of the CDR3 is TGTGCCAGCAGCTTAATCTGGGTGGATACGCAGTATTTT.

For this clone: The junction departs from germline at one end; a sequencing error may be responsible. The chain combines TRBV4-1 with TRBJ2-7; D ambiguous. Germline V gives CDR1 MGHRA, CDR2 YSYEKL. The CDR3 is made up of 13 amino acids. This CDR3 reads CASSQDNSYEQYF. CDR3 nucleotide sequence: TGTGCCAGCAGCCAAGATAACTCCTACGAGCAGTACTTC.

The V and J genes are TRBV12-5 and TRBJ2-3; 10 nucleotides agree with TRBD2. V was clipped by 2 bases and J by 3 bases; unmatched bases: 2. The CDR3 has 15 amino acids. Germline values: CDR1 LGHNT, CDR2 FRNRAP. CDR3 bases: TGTGCTAGTGGTTTGTCGACTAGCGGGACAGATACGCAGTATTTT. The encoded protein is CASGLSTSGTDTQYF.

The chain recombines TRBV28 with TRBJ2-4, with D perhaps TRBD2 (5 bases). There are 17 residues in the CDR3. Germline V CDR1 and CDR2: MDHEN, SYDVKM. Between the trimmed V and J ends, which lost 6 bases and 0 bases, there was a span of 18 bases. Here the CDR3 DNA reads TGTGCCAGCAGCTCCAGAGGGTTCGGAAAAGCCAAAAACATTCAGTACTTC. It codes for CASSSRGFGKAKNIQYF.

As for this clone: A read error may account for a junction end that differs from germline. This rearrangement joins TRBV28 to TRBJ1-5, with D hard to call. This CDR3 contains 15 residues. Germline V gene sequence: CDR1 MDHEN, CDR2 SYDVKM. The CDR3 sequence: CASVKTVLGKQPQHF. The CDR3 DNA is TGTGCCAGCGTAAAGACGGTACTCGGCAAGCAGCCCCAGCATTTT.

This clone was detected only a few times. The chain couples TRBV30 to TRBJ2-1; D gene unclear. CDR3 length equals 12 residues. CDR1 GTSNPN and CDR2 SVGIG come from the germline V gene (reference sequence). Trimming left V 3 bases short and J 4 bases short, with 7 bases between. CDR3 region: CAWSWSYNEQFF. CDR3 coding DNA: TGTGCCTGGAGCTGGAGTTACAATGAGCAGTTCTTC.

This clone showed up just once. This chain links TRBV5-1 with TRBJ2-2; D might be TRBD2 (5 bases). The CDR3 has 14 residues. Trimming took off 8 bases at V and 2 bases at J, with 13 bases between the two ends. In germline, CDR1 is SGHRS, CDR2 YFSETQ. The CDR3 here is CASRRDPNTGELFF. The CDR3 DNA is TGCGCCAGTCGCCGGGATCCTAACACCGGGGAGCTGTTTTTT.

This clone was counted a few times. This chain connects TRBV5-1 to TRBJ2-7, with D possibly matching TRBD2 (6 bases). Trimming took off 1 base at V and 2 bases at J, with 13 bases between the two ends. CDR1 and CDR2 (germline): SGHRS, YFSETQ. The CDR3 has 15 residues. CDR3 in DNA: TGCGCCAGCAGCTTGAGCGGGCCGAGGGCCTACGAGCAGTACTTC. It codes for CASSLSGPRAYEQYF. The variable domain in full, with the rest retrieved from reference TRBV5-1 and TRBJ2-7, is KAGVTQTPRYLIKTRGQQVTLSCSPISGHRSVSWYQQTPGQGLQFLFEYFSETQRNKGNFPGRFSGRQFSNSRSEMNVSTLELGDSALYLCASSLSGPRAYEQYFGPGTRLTVT.

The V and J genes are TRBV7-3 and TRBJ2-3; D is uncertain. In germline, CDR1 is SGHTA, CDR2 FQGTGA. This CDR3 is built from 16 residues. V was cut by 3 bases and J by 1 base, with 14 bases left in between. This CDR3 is CASSFGQLGGTDTQYF. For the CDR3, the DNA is TGTGCCAGCAGCTTTGGTCAGCTCGGTGGCACAGATACGCAGTATTTT. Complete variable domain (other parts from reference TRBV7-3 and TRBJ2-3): GAGVSQTPSNKVTEKGKYVELRCDPISGHTALYWYRQSLGQGPEFLIYFQGTGAADDSGLPNDRFFAVRPEGSVSTLKIQRTERGDSAVYLCASSFGQLGGTDTQYFGPGTRLTVL.

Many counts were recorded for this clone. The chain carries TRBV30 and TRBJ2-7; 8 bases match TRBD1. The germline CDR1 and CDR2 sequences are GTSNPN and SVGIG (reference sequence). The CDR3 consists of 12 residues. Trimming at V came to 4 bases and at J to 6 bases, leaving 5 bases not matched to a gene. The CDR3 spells CAWILDRAEQYF. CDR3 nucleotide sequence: TGTGCCTGGATTCTGGACAGGGCCGAGCAGTACTTC.

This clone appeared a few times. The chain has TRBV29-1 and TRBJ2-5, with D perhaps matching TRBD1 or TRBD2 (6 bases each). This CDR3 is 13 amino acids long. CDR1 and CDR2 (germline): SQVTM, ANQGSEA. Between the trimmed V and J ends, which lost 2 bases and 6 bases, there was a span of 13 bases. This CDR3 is CSVERGVMKTQYF. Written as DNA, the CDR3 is TGCAGCGTTGAAAGGGGGGTTATGAAGACCCAGTACTTC.

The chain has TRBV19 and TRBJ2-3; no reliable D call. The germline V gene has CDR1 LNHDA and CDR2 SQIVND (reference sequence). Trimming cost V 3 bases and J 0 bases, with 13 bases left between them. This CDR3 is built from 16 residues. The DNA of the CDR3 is TGTGCCAGTAGTATTTTGGCGGCTTCTAGCACAGATACGCAGTATTTT. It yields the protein CASSILAASSTDTQYF.

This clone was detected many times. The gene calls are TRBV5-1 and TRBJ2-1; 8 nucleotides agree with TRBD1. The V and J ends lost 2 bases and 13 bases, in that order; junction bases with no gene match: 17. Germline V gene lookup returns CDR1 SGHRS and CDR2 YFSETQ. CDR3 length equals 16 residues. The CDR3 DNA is TGCGCCAGCAGCTTATACGCAGGGGGCCACGATCAACTTCAGTTCTTC. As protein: CASSLYAGGHDQLQFF.

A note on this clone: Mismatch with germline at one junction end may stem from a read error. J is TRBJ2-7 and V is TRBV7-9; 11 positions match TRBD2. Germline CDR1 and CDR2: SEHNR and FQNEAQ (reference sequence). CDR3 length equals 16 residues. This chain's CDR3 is CASSQKTSGATYEQYF. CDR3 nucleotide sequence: TGCGCCAGCAGCCAGAAGACTAGCGGGGCTACCTACGAGCAGTACTTC.

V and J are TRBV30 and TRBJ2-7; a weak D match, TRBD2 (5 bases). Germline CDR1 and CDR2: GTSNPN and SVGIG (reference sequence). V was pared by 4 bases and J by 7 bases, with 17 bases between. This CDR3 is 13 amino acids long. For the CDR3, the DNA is TGTGCCTGGATTCCCGGAGCGGCTGGGGAGCAGTACTTC. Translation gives CAWIPGAAGEQYF.

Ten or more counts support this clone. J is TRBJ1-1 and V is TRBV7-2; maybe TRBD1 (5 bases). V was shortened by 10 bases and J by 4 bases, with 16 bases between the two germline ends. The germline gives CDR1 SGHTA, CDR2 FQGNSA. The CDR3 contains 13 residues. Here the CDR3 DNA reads TGTGCCACCGCGCCGGGGGTGGGCACTGAAGCTTTCTTT. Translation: CATAPGVGTEAFF.

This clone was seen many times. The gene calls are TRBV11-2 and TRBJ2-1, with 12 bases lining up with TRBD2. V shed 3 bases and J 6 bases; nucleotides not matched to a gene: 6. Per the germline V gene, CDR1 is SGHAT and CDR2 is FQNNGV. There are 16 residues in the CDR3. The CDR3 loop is CASSFLAGGPPNEQFF. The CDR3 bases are TGTGCCAGCAGCTTCCTAGCGGGAGGGCCGCCCAATGAGCAGTTCTTC.

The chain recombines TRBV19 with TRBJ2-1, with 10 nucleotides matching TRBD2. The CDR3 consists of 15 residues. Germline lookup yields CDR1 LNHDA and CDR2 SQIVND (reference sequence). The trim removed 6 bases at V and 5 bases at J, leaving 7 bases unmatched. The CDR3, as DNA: TGTGCCAGTAGCCCTAGCGGGAGTCGCCACAATGAGCAGTTCTTC. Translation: CASSPSGSRHNEQFF.